This T cell receptor beta chain was sequenced for a study of CD4 T cells in relation to SARS-CoV-2 and coronaviruses. Overall study context: PBMCs were cultured with antigen for over nine days before TCR beta sequencing. Study results and caveats: Crossreactivity was assessed only for spike protein, not other viral proteins.

Clones were read by immunoSEQ multiplex PCR, and TCRdb kept only the in-frame ones, dropping some. The data contain under 13,000 clones, 65% to 75% of them seen just once; the ten biggest clones take up 18%. As for this clone: Its antigen is still unknown.

V lost 0 bases and J 6 bases, leaving 11 bases between the germline ends. From germline, CDR1 is SGHDT and CDR2 YYEEEE. The CDR3 consists of 14 residues. CD4+ T cells from unexposed donors were obtained before the COVID-19 pandemic (2011-2018). After about 11 days of culture, CD4+ T cells were isolated. Unexposed-donor CD4+ T cells were probed with SARS-CoV-2 S/N and four cold-coronavirus spikes, cells permitting. Cultures held roughly 2 million PBMCs per well with about 10 IU/ml IL-2. The TCR originated in a human donor in good health. Sequencing was carried out using CD4+ T cells from PBMCs, cultured in vitro. The V gene is TRBV5-6, the J gene TRBJ2-3; D unclear. Written as DNA, the CDR3 is TGTGCCAGCAGCTTGGGTTTCGATGGGGATACGCAGTATTTT. Residues: CASSLGFDGDTQYF.